The entry that follows covers one TCR beta chain sequence. The antigen is unknown. The donors were part of the validation cohort, which consisted of about 120 subjects and was separate from the first cohort of 666 subjects. This entry comes from a study of cytomegalovirus exposure and HLA in healthy donors. The study, taken as a whole, reports: A later analysis found first-cohort TCR clusters tended to co-occur in the 100 to 150 validation repertoires.

Measured with immunoSEQ multiplex PCR; TCRdb has only the in-frame clones, and not every one. The sample includes more than 95,000 clones, roughly nine tenths of them seen just once. Input material: PBMCs. This sequence originates from a woman aged 18 to 35 in good health and CMV-seronegative.

The CDR3 DNA is TGTGCCTGGAGTAGCGGGAGTGTAAATGAGCAGTTCTTC. Its translation: CAWSSGSVNEQFF. V and J are TRBV30 and TRBJ2-1; 8 nucleotides match TRBD2. V was clipped by 2 bases and J by 7 bases; unmatched bases: 4. Germline V lookup: CDR1 GTSNPN, CDR2 SVGIG (reference sequence). This CDR3 spans 13 amino acids.